This T cell receptor beta chain was identified in a study of T cell responses to AZD1222 COVID-19 vaccine. The CDR3 runs 16 residues. Per the germline V gene, CDR1 is SGHDN and CDR2 is FVKESK. V was clipped by 6 bases and J by 5 bases; unmatched bases: 13. To note about this clone: The target antigen is unknown.

Study results and caveats: In all cases, repertoires were sampled only after the peak T cell response. Nearly half of spike-specific TCRs reportedly target variant regions that are unmutated in the B.1.351 and B.1.1.7 variants.

Assay used: immunoSEQ multiplex PCR; TCRdb lists only in-frame clones, some missing. The table lists more than 95,000 clones, about 90% of them singletons. The material sequenced was peripheral blood, taken on day 0 of AZD1222 vaccination. The chain employs TRBV14 and TRBJ2-1; 7 bases align to TRBD2. This TCR was sampled from an adult in good health. The CDR3 DNA follows: TGTGCCAGCAGAGCTACTAGCGCCTCCCCCAACAATGAGCAGTTCTTC. Its translation is CASRATSASPNNEQFF. The full variable domain, its missing parts supplied by reference TRBV14 and TRBJ2-1, is EAGVTQFPSHSVIEKGQTVTLRCDPISGHDNLYWYRRVMGKEIKFLLHFVKESKQDESGMPNNRFLAERTGGTYSTLKVQPAELEDSGVYFCASRATSASPNNEQFFGPGTRLTVL.